This TCR beta chain emerged from a study of T cells after yellow fever vaccination. Germline V CDR1 and CDR2: MNHEY, SVGEGT. V lost 6 bases and J lost 9, with 18 bases in between. The CDR3 has 14 residues. TCRdb analysed the 5' RACE reads with MiXCR anew, one entry per CDR3 protein. The sample holds 500,000 to 700,000 distinct CDR3 sequences, less than 20% seen once. This sample comprised PBMCs, obtained 15 days after the yellow fever booster vaccination. The V and J genes are TRBV6-2 or TRBV6-3 and TRBJ2-4, with D possibly matching TRBD1 (5 bases). This TCR derives from a man aged 25-40 years who received the YFV17D yellow fever vaccine. CDR3 nucleotide sequence: TGTGCCAGCAGCTCGGACACGGCCCAAACCATTCAGTACTTC. As protein: CASSSDTAQTIQYF.